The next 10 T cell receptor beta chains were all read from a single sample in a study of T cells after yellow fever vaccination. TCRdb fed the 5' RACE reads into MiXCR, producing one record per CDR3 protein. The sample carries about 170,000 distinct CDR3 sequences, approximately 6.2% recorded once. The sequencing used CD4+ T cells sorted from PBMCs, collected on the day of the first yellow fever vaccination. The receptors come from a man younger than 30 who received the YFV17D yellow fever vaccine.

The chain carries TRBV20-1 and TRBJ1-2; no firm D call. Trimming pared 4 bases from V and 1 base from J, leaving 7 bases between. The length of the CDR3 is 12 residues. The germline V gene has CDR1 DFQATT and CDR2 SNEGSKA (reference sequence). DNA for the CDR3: TGCAGTGCTACCACTGATAACTATGGCTACACCTTC. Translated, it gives CSATTDNYGYTF.

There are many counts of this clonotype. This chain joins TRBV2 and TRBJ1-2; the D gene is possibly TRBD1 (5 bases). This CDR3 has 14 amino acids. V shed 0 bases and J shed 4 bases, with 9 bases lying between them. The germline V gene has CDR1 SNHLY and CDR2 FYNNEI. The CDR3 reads CASSEAGVLYGYTF. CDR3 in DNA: TGTGCCAGCAGTGAAGCAGGGGTACTCTATGGCTACACCTTC. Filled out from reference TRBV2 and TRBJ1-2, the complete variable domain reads EPEVTQTPSHQVTQMGQEVILRCVPISNHLYFYWYRQILGQKVEFLVSFYNNEISEKSEIFDDQFSVERPDGSNFTLKIRSTKLEDSAMYFCASSEAGVLYGYTFGSGTRLTVV.

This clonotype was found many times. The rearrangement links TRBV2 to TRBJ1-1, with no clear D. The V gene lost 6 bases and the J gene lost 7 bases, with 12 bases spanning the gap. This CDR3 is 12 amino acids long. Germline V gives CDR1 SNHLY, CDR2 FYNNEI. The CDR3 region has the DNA TGTGCCAGCAGCAGCGGGTTCGGTGAAGCTTTCTTT. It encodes CASSSGFGEAFF.

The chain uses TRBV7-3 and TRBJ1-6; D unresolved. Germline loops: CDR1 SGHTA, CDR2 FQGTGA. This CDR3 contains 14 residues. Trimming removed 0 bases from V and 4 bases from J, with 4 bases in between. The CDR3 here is CASSLTGYNSPLHF. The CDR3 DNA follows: TGTGCCAGCAGCTTAACAGGTTATAATTCACCCCTCCACTTT.

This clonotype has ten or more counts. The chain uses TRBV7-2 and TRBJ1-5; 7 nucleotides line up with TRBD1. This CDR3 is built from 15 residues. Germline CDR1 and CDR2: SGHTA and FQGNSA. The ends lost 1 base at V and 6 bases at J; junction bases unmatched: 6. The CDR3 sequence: CASSLGGQIGQPQHF. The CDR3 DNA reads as TGTGCCAGCAGCTTAGGGGGACAGATCGGTCAGCCCCAGCATTTT. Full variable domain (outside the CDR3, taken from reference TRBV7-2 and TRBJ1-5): GAGVSQSPSNKVTEKGKDVELRCDPISGHTALYWYRQSLGQGLEFLIYFQGNSAPDKSGLPSDRFSAERTGGSVSTLTIQRTQQEDSAVYLCASSLGGQIGQPQHFGDGTRLSIL.

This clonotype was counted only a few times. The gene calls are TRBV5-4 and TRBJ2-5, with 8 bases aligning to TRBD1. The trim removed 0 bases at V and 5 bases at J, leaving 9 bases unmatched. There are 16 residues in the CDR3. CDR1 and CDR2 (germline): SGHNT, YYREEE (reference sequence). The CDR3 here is CASSLAQGASRETQYF. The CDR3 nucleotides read TGTGCCAGCAGCTTGGCCCAGGGGGCGTCAAGGGAGACCCAGTACTTC.

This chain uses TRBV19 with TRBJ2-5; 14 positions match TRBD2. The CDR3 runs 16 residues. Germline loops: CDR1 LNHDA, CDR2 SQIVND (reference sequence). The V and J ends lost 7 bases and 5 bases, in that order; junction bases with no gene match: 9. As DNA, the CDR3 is TGTGCCAGTAAAGCCGGGACTAGCGGGGGTCGGGAGACCCAGTACTTC. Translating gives CASKAGTSGGRETQYF.

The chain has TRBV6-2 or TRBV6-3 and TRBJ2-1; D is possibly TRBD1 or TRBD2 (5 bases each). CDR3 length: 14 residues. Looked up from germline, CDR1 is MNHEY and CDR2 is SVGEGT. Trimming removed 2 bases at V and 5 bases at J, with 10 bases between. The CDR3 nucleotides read TGTGCCAGCAGTTACCAGGGACGAAACAATGAGCAGTTCTTC. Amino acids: CASSYQGRNNEQFF.

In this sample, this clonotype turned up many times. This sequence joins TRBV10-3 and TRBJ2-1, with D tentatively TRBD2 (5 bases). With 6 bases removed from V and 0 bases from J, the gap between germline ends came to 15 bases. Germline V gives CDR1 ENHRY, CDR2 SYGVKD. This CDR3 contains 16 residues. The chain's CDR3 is CAISLHGESSYNEQFF. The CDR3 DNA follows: TGTGCCATCAGCTTACATGGGGAGAGCTCCTACAATGAGCAGTTCTTC.

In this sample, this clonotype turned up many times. The CDR3 bases are TGTGCCAGCAGCACCCGGACAGGGGCACAATACAATGAGCAGTTCTTC. Translated: CASSTRTGAQYNEQFF. The chain recombines TRBV7-8 with TRBJ2-1; the match to TRBD1 covers 9 bases. V gave up 5 bases and J gave up 4 bases; unmatched junction bases: 9. Germline V CDR1 and CDR2: SGHVS, FQNEAQ. CDR3 length: 16 amino acids.